The source of this T cell receptor beta chain is a study of blood T cells in healthy people across ages. As for this clonotype: Its matching antigen is unknown.

Germline CDR1 and CDR2: MNHEY and SMNVEV (reference sequence). The CDR3 contains 13 residues. V lost 5 bases and J 8 bases, leaving 15 bases between the germline ends. General study findings and limits: There was a strong correlation between TCR beta diversity and naive T cell percentage. Because donor CMV status was unknown, expanded clonotype changes were possibly confounded.

Primers used in a second PCR of about 7 to 11 cycles were a sample-barcoded 5' primer and a J-beta primer mix. TCRdb fed the 5' RACE reads into MiXCR, producing one record per CDR3 protein. The sample includes about 1.4 million distinct CDR3 sequences, around 55% of them seen just once. Roughly 10 milliliters was the volume of peripheral blood drawn from each donor. Sequencing was done on a sample of blood. The source of this sequence is a man between 18 and 29 years old in good health. The V gene is TRBV27, the J gene TRBJ1-2, with a possible D match to TRBD1 (6 bases). Here the CDR3 reads CASSPIQGLGYTF. CDR3 DNA sequence: TGTGCCAGCAGTCCCATACAGGGTCTGGGCTACACCTTC.